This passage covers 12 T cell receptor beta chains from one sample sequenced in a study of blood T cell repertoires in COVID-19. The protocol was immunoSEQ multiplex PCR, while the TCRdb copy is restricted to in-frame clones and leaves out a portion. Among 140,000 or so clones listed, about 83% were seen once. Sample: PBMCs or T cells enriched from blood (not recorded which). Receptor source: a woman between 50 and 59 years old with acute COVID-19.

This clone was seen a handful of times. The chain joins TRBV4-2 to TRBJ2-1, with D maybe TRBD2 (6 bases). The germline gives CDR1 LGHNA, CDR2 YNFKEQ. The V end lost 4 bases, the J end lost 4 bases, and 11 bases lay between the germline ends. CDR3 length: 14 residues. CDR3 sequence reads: CASSRGEEYNEQFF. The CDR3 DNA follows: TGTGCCAGCAGCCGAGGGGAGGAGTACAATGAGCAGTTCTTC.

The CDR3 loop is CASSRGQGSDGYTF. The DNA of the CDR3 is TGTGCCAGCAGCAGAGGACAGGGCTCGGATGGCTACACCTTC. The chain links TRBV7-9 to TRBJ1-2; 8 bases are a match to TRBD1. Germline CDR1 is SEHNR and CDR2 is FQNEAQ (reference sequence). Trimming at V came to 5 bases and at J to 6 bases, leaving 8 bases not matched to a gene. This CDR3 has 14 amino acids.

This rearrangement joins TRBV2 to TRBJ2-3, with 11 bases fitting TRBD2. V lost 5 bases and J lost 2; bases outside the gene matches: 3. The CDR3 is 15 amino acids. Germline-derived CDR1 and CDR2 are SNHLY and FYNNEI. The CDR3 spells CASSLTSGATDTQYF. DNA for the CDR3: TGTGCCAGCAGTTTGACTAGCGGGGCCACAGATACGCAGTATTTT.

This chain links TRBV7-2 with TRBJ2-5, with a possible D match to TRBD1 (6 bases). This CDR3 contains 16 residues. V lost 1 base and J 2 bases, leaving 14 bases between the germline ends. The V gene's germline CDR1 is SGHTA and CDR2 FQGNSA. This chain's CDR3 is CASSLGEAGAQETQYF. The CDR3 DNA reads TGTGCCAGCAGCTTAGGAGAGGCAGGGGCTCAAGAGACCCAGTACTTC.

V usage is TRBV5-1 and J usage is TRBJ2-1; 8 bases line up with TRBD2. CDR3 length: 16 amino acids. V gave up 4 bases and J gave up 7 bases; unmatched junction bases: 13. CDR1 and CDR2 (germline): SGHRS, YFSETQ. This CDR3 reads CASSLTGAGVKNEQFF. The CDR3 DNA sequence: TGCGCCAGCAGCCTTACCGGAGCGGGAGTTAAAAATGAGCAGTTCTTC.

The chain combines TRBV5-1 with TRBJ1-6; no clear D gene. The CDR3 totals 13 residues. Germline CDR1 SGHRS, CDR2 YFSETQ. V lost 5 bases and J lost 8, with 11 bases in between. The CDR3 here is CASRSRLDSPLHF. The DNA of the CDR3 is TGCGCCAGCAGATCGAGGCTGGATTCACCCCTCCACTTT.

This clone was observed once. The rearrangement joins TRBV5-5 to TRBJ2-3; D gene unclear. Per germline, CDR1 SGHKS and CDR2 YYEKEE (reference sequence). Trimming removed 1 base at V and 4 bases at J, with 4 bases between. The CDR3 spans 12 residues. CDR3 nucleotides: TGTGCCAGCAGCTTGTCAGCAGATACGCAGTATTTT. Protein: CASSLSADTQYF.

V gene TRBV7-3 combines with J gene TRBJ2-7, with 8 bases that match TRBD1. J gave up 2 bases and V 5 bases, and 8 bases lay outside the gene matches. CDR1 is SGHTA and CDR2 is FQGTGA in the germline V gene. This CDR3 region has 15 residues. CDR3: CASSPGQGTTYEQYF. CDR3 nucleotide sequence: TGTGCCAGCAGCCCCGGACAGGGCACTACCTACGAGCAGTACTTC.

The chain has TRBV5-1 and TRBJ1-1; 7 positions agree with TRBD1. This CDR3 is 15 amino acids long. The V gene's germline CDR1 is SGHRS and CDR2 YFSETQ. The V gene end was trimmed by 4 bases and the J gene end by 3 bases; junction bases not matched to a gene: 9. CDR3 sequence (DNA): TGCGCCAGCAGCCACACGGGACAGTGGTACACTGAAGCTTTCTTT. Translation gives CASSHTGQWYTEAFF.

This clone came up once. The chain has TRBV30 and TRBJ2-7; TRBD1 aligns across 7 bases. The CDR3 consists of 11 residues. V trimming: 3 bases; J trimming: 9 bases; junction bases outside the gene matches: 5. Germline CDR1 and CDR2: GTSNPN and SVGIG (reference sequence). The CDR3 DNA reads TGTGCCTGGAGACAGGGGACCGGGCAGTACTTC. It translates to CAWRQGTGQYF.

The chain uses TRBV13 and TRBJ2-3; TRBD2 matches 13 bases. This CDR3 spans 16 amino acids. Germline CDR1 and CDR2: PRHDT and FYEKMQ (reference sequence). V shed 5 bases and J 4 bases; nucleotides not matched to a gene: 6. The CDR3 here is CASSLRLAGGPDTQYF. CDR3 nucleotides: TGTGCCAGCAGCCTTCGACTAGCGGGAGGCCCAGATACGCAGTATTTT.

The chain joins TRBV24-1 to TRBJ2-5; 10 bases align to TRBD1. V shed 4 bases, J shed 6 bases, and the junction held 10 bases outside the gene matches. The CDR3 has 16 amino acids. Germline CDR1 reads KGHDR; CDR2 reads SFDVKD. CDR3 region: CATSDPGTGAGKTQYF. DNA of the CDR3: TGTGCCACCAGTGACCCCGGGACAGGGGCCGGGAAGACCCAGTACTTC.